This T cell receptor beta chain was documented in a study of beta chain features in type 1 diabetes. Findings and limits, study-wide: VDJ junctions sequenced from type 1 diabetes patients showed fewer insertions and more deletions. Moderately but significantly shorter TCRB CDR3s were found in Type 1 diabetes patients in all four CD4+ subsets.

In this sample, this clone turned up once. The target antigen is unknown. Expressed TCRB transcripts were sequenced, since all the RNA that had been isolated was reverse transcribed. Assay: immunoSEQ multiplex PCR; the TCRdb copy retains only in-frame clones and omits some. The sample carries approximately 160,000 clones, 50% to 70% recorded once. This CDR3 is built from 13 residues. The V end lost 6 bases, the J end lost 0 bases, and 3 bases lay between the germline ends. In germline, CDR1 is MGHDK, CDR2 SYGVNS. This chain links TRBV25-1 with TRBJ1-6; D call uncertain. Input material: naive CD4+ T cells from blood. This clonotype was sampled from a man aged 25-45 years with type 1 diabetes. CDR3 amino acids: CASSGSYNSPLHF. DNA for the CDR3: TGTGCCAGCAGCGGCTCCTATAATTCACCCCTCCACTTT.